This passage covers 12 T cell receptor beta chains from one sample sequenced in a study of Graves' ophthalmopathy and Graves' hyperthyroidism. Amplification of the TCR beta CDR3 regions used RNA transcripts (as template). First-round RT-PCR relied on HTBI primers, and a second-round multiplex PCR came next. TCRdb ran MiXCR on the multiplex PCR reads and lists one entry per CDR3 protein. The sample includes 500,000 to 700,000 distinct CDR3 sequences, just under 40% of them seen just once. The specimen sequenced was peripheral blood or thyroid tissue (not recorded which). The receptor set was obtained from an adult man with Graves' hyperthyroidism.

The chain joins TRBV19 to TRBJ1-4; D call uncertain. The V end lost 7 bases, the J end lost 7 bases, and 16 bases lay between the germline ends. CDR3 length equals 14 residues. Germline V CDR1 and CDR2: LNHDA, SQIVND (reference sequence). CDR3 sequence: CASKGGLKFEKLFF. The CDR3 DNA is TGTGCCAGTAAGGGCGGTTTGAAGTTTGAAAAACTGTTTTTT.

The chain carries TRBV25-1 and TRBJ2-1; no reliable D call. Trimming stripped 1 base from V and 9 bases from J, with 13 bases between. Germline CDR1 and CDR2: MGHDK and SYGVNS. This CDR3 region has 14 residues. In DNA, the CDR3 is TGTGCCAGCAGTGAATGGGTGTCCATGGGTGAGCAGTTCTTC. Amino acids: CASSEWVSMGEQFF.

Worth noting for this clonotype: Since the CDR3 does not end with the conserved phenylalanine or tryptophan, this likely comes from a read error. The DNA is left out, because the CDR3 cannot be placed on it with certainty; the CDR3 is given as TCRdb lists it. The chain employs TRBV2 and TRBJ1-1; the DNA was not used to check the table's D call, TRBD1. Including both end residues, the CDR3 is 11 amino acids long. Germline loops: CDR1 SNHLY, CDR2 FYNNEI. The CDR3 spells CASSPTGGLFY.

The chain carries TRBV12-3 or TRBV12-4 and TRBJ2-2; 11 bases fit TRBD1. CDR3 length: 16 amino acids. V dropped 4 bases and J dropped 8; count of bases not matched to a gene: 9. CDR3 DNA sequence: TGTGCCAGCAGTTCCTCGGGACAGGGGGTTGTAGGGGAGCTGTTTTTT. Translating gives CASSSSGQGVVGELFF.

This chain uses TRBV29-1 with TRBJ1-2; the match to TRBD1 covers 11 bases. The CDR3 runs to 16 residues. V was pared by 3 bases and J by 7 bases, with 13 bases of the junction left unmatched. Per the germline V gene, CDR1 is SQVTM and CDR2 is ANQGSEA. CDR3 region: CSVEWTGGVIPLGYTF. In DNA, the CDR3 is TGCAGCGTTGAGTGGACAGGGGGCGTGATTCCTCTTGGCTACACCTTC.

This clonotype was seen only a few times. The chain employs TRBV7-2 and TRBJ2-5; 12 bases align to TRBD2. Trimming cost V 2 bases and J 1 base; bases outside gene matches: 5. CDR3 length equals 17 residues. Germline values: CDR1 SGHTA, CDR2 FQGNSA. CDR3 region: CASSLSPSGGGQETQYF. In DNA, the CDR3 is TGTGCCAGCAGCTTATCCCCTAGCGGGGGGGGCCAAGAGACCCAGTACTTC.

For the CDR3, the DNA is TGTGCCAGCAGCTTAGTCCCGGGGGGGCGGAATGAGCAGTACTTC. Its protein is CASSLVPGGRNEQYF. The chain recombines TRBV7-2 with TRBJ2-7; TRBD2 matches 8 bases. CDR1 SGHTA and CDR2 FQGNSA come from the germline V gene. V shed 1 base, J shed 7 bases, and the junction held 9 bases outside the gene matches. The CDR3 loop spans 15 amino acids. Variable domain in full (rest from reference TRBV7-2 and TRBJ2-7): GAGVSQSPSNKVTEKGKDVELRCDPISGHTALYWYRQSLGQGLEFLIYFQGNSAPDKSGLPSDRFSAERTGGSVSTLTIQRTQQEDSAVYLCASSLVPGGRNEQYFGPGTRLTVT.

This clonotype was recorded many times. This sequence joins TRBV7-9 and TRBJ1-3; weak D call: TRBD1 (5 bases). Trimming pared 4 bases from V and 3 bases from J, leaving 13 bases between. The CDR3 consists of 15 residues. Germline-derived CDR1 and CDR2 are SEHNR and FQNEAQ (reference sequence). This CDR3 reads CASSYDRGLGNTIYF. CDR3 sequence (DNA): TGTGCCAGCAGCTACGACCGGGGCCTTGGAAACACCATATATTTT. Using reference TRBV7-9 and TRBJ1-3 for the parts outside the CDR3, the full variable domain is DTGVSQNPRHKITKRGQNVTFRCDPISEHNRLYWYRQTLGQGPEFLTYFQNEAQLEKSRLLSDRFSAERPKGSFSTLEIQRTEQGDSAMYLCASSYDRGLGNTIYFGEGSWLTVV.

The sample holds one count of this clonotype. This sequence may be a read error, since a much larger clone differs from it by one base. The chain combines TRBV24-1 with TRBJ2-2; tentatively, D is TRBD2 (6 bases). Germline-derived CDR1 and CDR2 are KGHDR and SFDVKD. CDR3 length equals 16 residues. This CDR3 reads CATSDLWGENTGDLFF. CDR3 bases: TGTGCCACCAGTGATTTGTGGGGGGAGAACACCGGGGATCTGTTTTTT.

The sample holds many counts of this clonotype. A read error is possible here, since a much larger clone lies one base away. The V call is TRBV12-3 or TRBV12-4, the J call TRBJ1-6; 8 nucleotides match TRBD1. V was pared by 6 bases and J by 6 bases, with 1 base of the junction left unmatched. This CDR3 is built from 13 residues. The CDR3, as DNA: TGTGCCAGCAGGGACAGGGTTAATTCACCCCTCCACTTT. As protein: CASRDRVNSPLHF.

The chain uses TRBV2 and TRBJ2-5; D may correspond to TRBD1 or TRBD2 (5 bases each). Judging by the DNA end, TRBJ2-1 fits better; the J call may be wrong. In germline, CDR1 is SNHLY, CDR2 FYNNEI. The CDR3 runs to 14 residues. This chain's CDR3 is CASRTGPTYNEQFF. Here the CDR3 DNA reads TGTGCCAGCAGAACGGGACCCACTTACAATGAGCAGTTCTTC.

Here the CDR3 DNA reads TGCAGCGATACAGGGGGGACCTATGGCTACACCTTC. This codes for CSDTGGTYGYTF. V and J are TRBV29-1 and TRBJ1-2; 8 bases agree with TRBD1. This CDR3 contains 12 residues. V was pared by 7 bases and J by 4 bases, with 5 bases of the junction left unmatched. CDR1 is SQVTM, CDR2 ANQGSEA, per germline.